Presented here are 16 T cell receptor beta chains from one specimen sequenced in a study of blood T cell repertoires in COVID-19. The assay was immunoSEQ multiplex PCR, and TCRdb's table has in-frame clones only and misses some. In the table there are about 400,000 clones, 70% to 90% of which are singletons. The sequencing input was PBMCs or T cells enriched from blood (not recorded which). These TCRs come from a woman aged 40-49 years with acute COVID-19.

J is TRBJ2-7 and V is TRBV5-8, with TRBD2 matching over 7 bases. Per germline, CDR1 SGHTS and CDR2 YDEGEE. The ends lost 0 bases at V and 1 base at J; junction bases unmatched: 4. The CDR3 totals 15 residues. The CDR3 region has the DNA TGTGCCAGCAGCTTGGACCCCGGGAGGTCCTACGAGCAGTACTTC. It encodes CASSLDPGRSYEQYF. Using reference TRBV5-8 and TRBJ2-7 for the parts outside the CDR3, the full variable domain is EAGVTQSPTHLIKTRGQQATLRCSPISGHTSVYWYQQALGLGLQFLLWYDEGEERNRGNFPPRFSGRQFPNYSSELNVNALELEDSALYLCASSLDPGRSYEQYFGPGTRLTVT.

The DNA for the CDR3 is TGCAGTGCTAGTGGCGGGGGGCAAGAGACCCAGTACTTC. As protein: CSASGGGQETQYF. The chain uses TRBV20-1 and TRBJ2-5; TRBD2 agrees at 8 bases. Trimming took 3 bases from V and 2 from J; bases not matched to a gene: 2. This CDR3 is 13 amino acids long. Germline values: CDR1 DFQATT, CDR2 SNEGSKA (reference sequence).

This clone was recorded once. The rearrangement joins TRBV2 to TRBJ2-7, with D perhaps TRBD1 (6 bases). The CDR3 runs to 16 residues. Germline CDR1 is SNHLY and CDR2 is FYNNEI. Trimming took 4 bases from V and 1 from J, leaving 17 bases between them. This chain's CDR3 is CASSADRDTQSYEQYF. CDR3 nucleotides: TGTGCCAGCAGTGCCGACCGGGACACCCAATCCTACGAGCAGTACTTC.

The chain couples TRBV5-6 to TRBJ1-2; D unclear. Germline V gene sequence: CDR1 SGHDT, CDR2 YYEEEE. The V gene lost 0 bases and the J gene lost 8 bases, with 5 bases spanning the gap. The CDR3 covers 11 residues. The CDR3 spells CASSLAVGYTF. CDR3 DNA: TGTGCCAGCAGCTTGGCCGTGGGCTACACCTTC.

About this clone: The same CDR3 is also encoded by other DNA sequences in this sample. The J gene is TRBJ1-1, the V gene TRBV11-2; 8 bases are shared with TRBD1. The V gene's germline CDR1 is SGHAT and CDR2 FQNNGV. The CDR3 loop spans 13 amino acids. With 3 bases clipped from V and 3 bases from J, the junction kept 0 bases outside the gene matches. CDR3 amino acids: CASSLDRDTEAFF. The CDR3 DNA sequence: TGTGCCAGCAGCTTGGACAGGGACACTGAAGCTTTCTTT.

The chain couples TRBV5-8 to TRBJ2-3; TRBD1 aligns across 10 bases. CDR1 SGHTS and CDR2 YDEGEE come from the germline V gene. There are 14 residues in the CDR3. J gave up 2 bases and V 7 bases, and 4 bases lay outside the gene matches. CDR3 bases: TGTGCCAGCGGGGACAGGGGCGTCACAGATACGCAGTATTTT. It is translated as CASGDRGVTDTQYF.

The V call is TRBV18, the J call TRBJ2-1; D remains unclear. This CDR3 region has 12 residues. The germline V gene has CDR1 KGHSH and CDR2 LQKENI. Trimming stripped 2 bases from V and 7 bases from J, with 6 bases between. The CDR3, as DNA: TGTGCCAGCTCACCAGAGAGGAATGAGCAGTTCTTC. It is translated as CASSPERNEQFF.

The chain is built from TRBV30 and TRBJ1-1; 10 bases map to TRBD1. Germline V CDR1 and CDR2: GTSNPN, SVGIG (reference sequence). V was clipped by 4 bases and J by 3 bases; unmatched bases: 5. This CDR3 comprises 14 residues. CDR3 residues: CAWIRQGADTEAFF. The DNA of the CDR3 is TGTGCCTGGATCAGACAGGGGGCGGACACTGAAGCTTTCTTT.

This chain joins TRBV30 and TRBJ1-2; D gene uncertain. V gave up 2 bases and J gave up 8 bases, with 15 bases separating them. The CDR3 is 13 amino acids. Germline V gene lookup returns CDR1 GTSNPN and CDR2 SVGIG (reference sequence). In DNA form, the CDR3 reads TGTGCCTGGAGTCCGGGAGGGCCTTTGGGCTACACCTTC. It specifies CAWSPGGPLGYTF.

In its sample, this clone was seen a few times. The chain combines TRBV5-1 with TRBJ2-7, with D perhaps matching TRBD1 (6 bases). Germline-derived CDR1 and CDR2 are SGHRS and YFSETQ. Deletions cut 0 bases from V and 0 bases from J, with 10 bases between. This CDR3 has 15 residues. The CDR3 here is CASSLGAGDSYEQYF. The CDR3 nucleotides are TGCGCCAGCAGCTTGGGGGCAGGGGACTCCTACGAGCAGTACTTC.

This chain joins TRBV7-2 and TRBJ2-5; 11 nucleotides agree with TRBD2. CDR3 length: 15 residues. Germline V gives CDR1 SGHTA, CDR2 FQGNSA. V lost 5 bases, J lost 1 base, and 3 bases stayed unmatched. The CDR3 region is CASSPTSGGQETQYF. The CDR3 nucleotides read TGTGCCAGCAGCCCTACTAGCGGGGGCCAAGAGACCCAGTACTTC.

The genes are TRBV15 and TRBJ1-4, with D tentatively TRBD1 (5 bases). Trimming pared 0 bases from V and 4 bases from J, leaving 12 bases between. Germline lookup yields CDR1 LNHNV and CDR2 YYDKDF (reference sequence). This CDR3 comprises 16 residues. CDR3 residues: CATSRDGGFSNEKLFF. CDR3 coding DNA: TGTGCCACCAGCAGAGACGGGGGGTTCAGTAATGAAAAACTGTTTTTT.

The chain employs TRBV6-5 and TRBJ1-2; TRBD1 agrees at 10 bases. V dropped 6 bases and J dropped 2; count of bases not matched to a gene: 6. Germline lookup yields CDR1 MNHEY and CDR2 SVGAGI. The CDR3 is 15 residues long. The CDR3 loop is CASRTPTGGNYGYTF. CDR3 DNA: TGTGCCAGCAGAACACCGACAGGGGGCAACTATGGCTACACCTTC.

Points on this clone: This sample includes further DNA sequences coding for the same CDR3. This sequence joins TRBV4-2 and TRBJ2-3, with 8 bases that match TRBD2. J lost 2 bases, V lost 1 base, and 5 bases had no gene match. This CDR3 has 16 residues. Germline-derived CDR1 and CDR2 are LGHNA and YNFKEQ. The CDR3 loop reads CASSQVGGGTTDTQYF. The CDR3 DNA follows: TGTGCCAGCAGCCAAGTCGGGGGGGGAACCACAGATACGCAGTATTTT.

The rearrangement links TRBV2 to TRBJ2-7; a possible D gene is TRBD2 (6 bases). This CDR3 is built from 18 residues. V dropped 9 bases and J dropped 5 bases, with 32 bases sitting between them. CDR1 is SNHLY and CDR2 is FYNNEI in the germline V gene. The chain's CDR3 is CARPPPPFGGTPPHEQYF. The CDR3 DNA reads TGTGCCAGACCCCCCCCGCCGTTTGGCGGGACTCCCCCCCACGAGCAGTACTTC.

The chain carries TRBV2 and TRBJ2-7; D may be TRBD1 (7 bases). CDR1 SNHLY and CDR2 FYNNEI come from the germline V gene. The CDR3 spans 14 residues. The V and J ends lost 5 bases and 4 bases respectively, with 15 bases between them. CDR3 DNA sequence: TGTGCCAGCAGTTCGCTCAGGGGGAGGTACGAGCAGTACTTC. Amino acids: CASSSLRGRYEQYF.